Sequencing of this TCR beta chain was carried out in a study of T cell repertoires in cytomegalovirus infection. MiXCR was run by TCRdb on the reads, yielding one entry per CDR3 protein. In the table there are approximately 600,000 distinct CDR3 sequences, over 35% of which are singletons. This clonotype was seen a few times. Antigen specificity is unknown. Per the germline V gene, CDR1 is SGHTA and CDR2 is FQGNSA. V shed 5 bases, J shed 5 bases, and the junction held 8 bases outside the gene matches. This CDR3 comprises 15 residues. The chain joins TRBV7-2 to TRBJ2-2, with 7 positions matching TRBD1. The TCR originated in a human donor in good health (CMV status not recorded). Some clones in this sample may be carry-over from other donors' samples. The sample in question was cultured PBMCs, obtained from culture after CMV antigen stimulation. The CDR3 coding sequence is TGTGCCAGCAGCATGACAGGGTCGGCAACCGGGGAGCTGTTTTTT. It translates to CASSMTGSATGELFF.